This T cell receptor beta chain was found in a study of blood T cell repertoires in COVID-19. Study-wide context: The study drew acute and convalescent COVID-19 samples from the United States, Italy and Spain. Nucleic acid was either cDNA or gDNA, and it came from T cells, B-cell-depleted T cells, or PBMCs.

This clone occurred once. Per the original data handling: Reference gene primer amplification yielded estimated nucleated cell counts. TCRdb keeps only in-frame clones here, not all; method: immunoSEQ multiplex PCR. That table is the source of V, J and clone size, and D and trimming were worked out from the DNA. Of around 70,000 clones listed, around 74% are singletons. V lost 1 base, J lost 7 bases, and 10 bases lay in between. CDR1 is SGHTA, CDR2 FQGTGA, per germline. This CDR3 is built from 13 residues. V is TRBV7-3 and J is TRBJ1-2; D ambiguous. The specimen sequenced was peripheral blood. This TCR was sampled from a man between 65 and 79 years old with acute or convalescent COVID-19. CDR3 coding DNA: TGTGCCAGCAGCTTAAATTCGGTGTCTGGCTACACCTTC. Translating gives CASSLNSVSGYTF.